A single sample is the source of the 13 T cell receptor beta chains below, sequenced in a study of cytomegalovirus exposure and HLA in healthy donors. The PCR was carried out with 60 Vbeta primers and 13 Jbeta primers. Data came from immunoSEQ multiplex PCR; TCRdb stores just in-frame clones and leaves some out. The sample contains about 97,000 clones, 63% of which appear only once. Sequencing was carried out using PBMCs. Receptor source: a human donor in good health.

V usage is TRBV6-6 and J usage is TRBJ2-1; 11 positions match TRBD2. Germline V gene lookup returns CDR1 MNHNY and CDR2 SVGAGI (reference sequence). Unmatched junction bases numbered 2, after V lost 0 bases and J lost 7 bases. CDR3 length: 15 amino acids. This CDR3 is CASSYSASGGNEQFF. CDR3 DNA: TGTGCCAGCAGTTACTCCGCTAGCGGGGGGAATGAGCAGTTCTTC.

The V call is TRBV28, the J call TRBJ2-1; D unresolved. V was trimmed by 1 base and J by 8 bases, leaving 12 bases between them. Germline V gene lookup returns CDR1 MDHEN and CDR2 SYDVKM. This CDR3 region has 14 residues. CDR3 region: CASSLLGGHDEQFF. In DNA, the CDR3 is TGTGCCAGCAGTTTATTGGGTGGGCACGATGAGCAGTTCTTC.

The chain couples TRBV29-1 to TRBJ2-5, with TRBD1 identical over 7 bases. This CDR3 has 14 residues. The junction had 11 bases not matched to a gene; V was cut back by 6 bases and J by 4 bases. Germline CDR1 and CDR2: SQVTM and ANQGSEA. In nucleotides, the CDR3 is TGCAGCGTGGTCGAAGGGGGCACTTCAGAGACCCAGTACTTC. Its translation is CSVVEGGTSETQYF.

The rearrangement uses TRBV11-2 and TRBJ1-1; D is unresolved. This CDR3 has 15 amino acids. Germline CDR1 SGHAT, CDR2 FQNNGV. The V end was cut by 3 bases, the J end by 6 bases, with 17 bases between. The CDR3 spells CASSFARGEAAEAFF. The CDR3 DNA is TGTGCCAGCAGCTTCGCCCGTGGGGAAGCGGCTGAAGCTTTCTTT.

This clone occurred a few times. The V call is TRBV19, the J call TRBJ1-1; unclear D gene. Germline V gene lookup returns CDR1 LNHDA and CDR2 SQIVND (reference sequence). The CDR3 runs 12 residues. Between the trimmed V and J ends, which lost 1 base and 11 bases, there was a span of 11 bases. CDR3 region: CASSIGRVAAFF. The CDR3 nucleotides are TGTGCCAGTAGTATAGGGAGGGTTGCGGCTTTCTTT.

V usage is TRBV20-1 and J usage is TRBJ2-7; D is uncertain. There are 11 residues in the CDR3. V was cut by 1 base and J by 4 bases, with 5 bases left in between. The germline V gene has CDR1 DFQATT and CDR2 SNEGSKA (reference sequence). The chain's CDR3 is CSARVTYEQYF. CDR3 in DNA: TGCAGTGCTAGAGTTACTTACGAGCAGTACTTC.

There are a few counts of this clone. The chain couples TRBV7-6 to TRBJ2-6, with 11 positions matching TRBD2. The J segment lost 3 bases and the V segment lost 5 bases, leaving 3 bases of the junction unmatched. Germline loops: CDR1 SGHVS, CDR2 FNYEAQ. The CDR3 totals 16 residues. The CDR3 sequence: CASSRTSGRGANVLTF. DNA for the CDR3: TGTGCCAGCAGCCGGACTAGCGGGCGTGGGGCCAACGTCCTGACTTTC.

CDR3 residues: CASSLRVPELAEVSYNEQFF. For the CDR3, the DNA is TGTGCCAGCAGCTTACGGGTACCCGAACTAGCGGAGGTCTCCTACAATGAGCAGTTCTTC. The rearrangement links TRBV7-6 to TRBJ2-1, with 8 positions matching TRBD2. CDR1 is SGHVS and CDR2 is FNYEAQ in the germline V gene. The CDR3 is 20 amino acids. The J segment lost 0 bases and the V segment lost 2 bases, leaving 15 bases of the junction unmatched.

This chain connects TRBV30 to TRBJ2-3; possibly TRBD2 for D (6 bases). Deletions cut 7 bases from V and 0 bases from J, with 14 bases between. The CDR3 consists of 14 residues. Germline CDR1 GTSNPN, CDR2 SVGIG (reference sequence). Here the CDR3 DNA reads TGTGCCTCCAAACGGGGGATCAGCACAGATACGCAGTATTTT. Translated, it gives CASKRGISTDTQYF.

The chain joins TRBV4-1 to TRBJ1-1; TRBD1 matches 10 bases. This CDR3 region has 14 residues. Trimming at V came to 7 bases and at J to 2 bases, leaving 4 bases not matched to a gene. Per germline, CDR1 MGHRA and CDR2 YSYEKL. CDR3 in amino acids: CASTQTGGNTEAFF. As DNA, the CDR3 is TGCGCCAGCACTCAGACAGGGGGCAACACTGAAGCTTTCTTT.

The rearrangement uses TRBV30 and TRBJ1-1, with D possibly matching TRBD1 (5 bases). The germline V and J ends were trimmed by 1 base and 8 bases, with 11 bases remaining between them. CDR1 is GTSNPN, CDR2 SVGIG, per germline (reference sequence). The CDR3 consists of 12 residues. DNA for the CDR3: TGTGCCTGGAGTGATTCTCAGGGAGAAGCTTTCTTT. This translates into CAWSDSQGEAFF.

The chain couples TRBV7-9 to TRBJ1-5; D unresolved. The CDR3 is 14 residues long. V was trimmed by 4 bases and J by 2 bases, leaving 9 bases between them. Germline values: CDR1 SEHNR, CDR2 FQNEAQ (reference sequence). The CDR3 loop reads CASSSSGGNQPQHF. The CDR3 DNA is TGTGCCAGCAGCTCTTCCGGGGGCAATCAGCCCCAGCATTTT.

This clone is a singleton in its sample. The rearrangement uses TRBV19 and TRBJ2-3; 7 positions match TRBD1. This CDR3 comprises 17 residues. Trimming cost V 4 bases and J 1 base; bases outside gene matches: 11. CDR1 LNHDA and CDR2 SQIVND come from the germline V gene (reference sequence). CDR3 coding DNA: TGTGCCAGTAGTACATCGGACAGGTCGGCGGGCACAGATACGCAGTATTTT. Translation: CASSTSDRSAGTDTQYF.